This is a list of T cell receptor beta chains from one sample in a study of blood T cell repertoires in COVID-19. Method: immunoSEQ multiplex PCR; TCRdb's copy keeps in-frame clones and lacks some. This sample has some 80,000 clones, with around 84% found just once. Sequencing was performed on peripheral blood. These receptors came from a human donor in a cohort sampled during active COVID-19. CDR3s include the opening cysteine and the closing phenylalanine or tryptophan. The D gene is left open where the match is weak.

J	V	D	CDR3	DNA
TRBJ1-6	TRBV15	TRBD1	CATSWYRDSNSPLHF	TGTGCCACCAGCTGGTACCGGGACAGTAATTCACCCCTCCACTTT
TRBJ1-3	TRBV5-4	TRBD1	CASKTGGGNTIYF	TGTGCCAGCAAGACAGGGGGTGGAAACACCATATATTTT
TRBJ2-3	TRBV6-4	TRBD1	CASSDRDSSTDTQYF	TGTGCCAGCAGTGATCGGGACAGCAGCACAGATACGCAGTATTTT
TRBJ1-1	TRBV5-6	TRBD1	CASSQQGGAEAFF	TGTGCCAGCAGCCAACAGGGGGGGGCTGAAGCTTTCTTT
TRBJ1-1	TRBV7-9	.	CASSLNGGGLAEAFF	TGTGCCAGCAGCTTAAATGGGGGCGGTTTGGCTGAAGCTTTCTTT
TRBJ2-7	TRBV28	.	CASSSPGLRWQDEQYF	TGTGCCAGCAGTTCCCCCGGACTCCGGTGGCAGGACGAGCAGTACTTC
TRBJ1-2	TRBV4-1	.	CASSHFGKADYGYTF	TGCGCCAGCAGCCATTTCGGGAAAGCCGACTATGGCTACACCTTC
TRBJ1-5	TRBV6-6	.	CASSYSPGDQPQHF	TGTGCCAGCAGTTACTCGCCGGGAGATCAGCCCCAGCATTTT
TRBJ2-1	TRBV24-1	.	CATQRDSQAYNEQFF	TGTGCCACCCAAAGAGACAGTCAGGCCTACAATGAGCAGTTCTTC
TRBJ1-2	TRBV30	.	CAWSVSLSGGYTF	TGTGCCTGGAGTGTATCGCTCTCGGGAGGCTACACCTTC